This T cell receptor (beta chain) was sequenced during a study of OX40 agonist ivuxolimab in advanced cancers. Sampling times: baseline, cycle 4 day 1, cycle 7 day 1. The table came from immunoSEQ multiplex PCR; TCRdb's copy has only in-frame clones and leaves some out. This sample has 130,000 or so clones, with under 95% found just once. Germline values: CDR1 LGHNA, CDR2 YSLEER. Deletions cut 1 base from V and 7 bases from J, with 14 bases between. The CDR3 is 14 amino acids. The sequence was obtained from an adult with an advanced solid tumor such as melanoma, head and neck, liver or kidney cancer. Sequencing was performed on CD4+ or CD8+ T cells sorted from blood, taken in a trial of the OX40 agonist ivuxolimab. The chain recombines TRBV4-3 with TRBJ2-7, with unresolved D. In DNA, the CDR3 is TGCGCCAGCAGCCAAGTGGAATGGGGTGGGGAGCAGTACTTC. Amino acids: CASSQVEWGGEQYF.